This T cell receptor beta chain was found in a study of control samples from healthy donors and cancer patients. Measured with immunoSEQ multiplex PCR; TCRdb has only the in-frame clones, and not every one. The table lists fewer than 500,000 clones, 80% to 95% of them singletons, with over 5.5% in the top ten. Sample: PBMCs. This clonotype was sampled from a middle-aged man with head and neck cancer.

CDR3: CSVEKRLDTEAFF. The DNA of the CDR3 is TGCAGCGTTGAAAAAAGGTTAGACACTGAAGCTTTCTTT. This rearrangement joins TRBV29-1 to TRBJ1-1; no firm D call. Looked up from germline, CDR1 is SQVTM and CDR2 is ANQGSEA. This CDR3 spans 13 amino acids. Trimming shortened V by 2 bases and J by 3 bases, and 10 bases separated the two germline ends.